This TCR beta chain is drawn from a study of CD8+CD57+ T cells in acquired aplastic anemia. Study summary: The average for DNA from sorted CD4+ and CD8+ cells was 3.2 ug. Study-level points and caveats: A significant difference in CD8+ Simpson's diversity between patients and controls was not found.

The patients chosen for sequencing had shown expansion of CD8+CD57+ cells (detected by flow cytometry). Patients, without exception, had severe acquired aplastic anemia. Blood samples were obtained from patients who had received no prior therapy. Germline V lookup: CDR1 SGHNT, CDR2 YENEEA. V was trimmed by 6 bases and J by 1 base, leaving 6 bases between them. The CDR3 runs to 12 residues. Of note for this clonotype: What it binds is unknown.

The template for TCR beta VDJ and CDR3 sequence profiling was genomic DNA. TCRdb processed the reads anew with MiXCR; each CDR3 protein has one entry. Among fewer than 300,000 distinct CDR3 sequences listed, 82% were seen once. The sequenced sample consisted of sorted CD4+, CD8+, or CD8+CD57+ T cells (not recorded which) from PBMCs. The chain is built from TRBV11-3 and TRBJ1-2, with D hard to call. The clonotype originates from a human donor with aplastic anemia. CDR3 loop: CASRQSNYGYTF. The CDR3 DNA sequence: TGTGCCAGCAGACAGAGTAACTATGGCTACACCTTC.